These T cell receptor beta chains were read from a single sample in a study of fetal regulatory T cell absence and autoimmunity. TCRdb's table, derived via immunoSEQ multiplex PCR, lists solely in-frame clones and lacks some. The data contain 95,000 or so clones, about three quarters of them singletons. Sequencing was carried out using pancreas tissue. The source is a male donor with IPEX syndrome. Both conserved end residues are trimmed from each CDR3. The order of the fields is clone size, D gene, V gene, J gene, CDR3 protein. D genes are given only for firm matches. A row's size may be missing; if present it is once, few, many or a size class.

>.|.|TRBV6-5|TRBJ2-1
ASSYSRLKYNEQF
>.|.|TRBV6-1|TRBJ2-1
ASRISVSSYNEQF
>.|.|TRBV25-1|TRBJ2-1
ASSDLDYNEQF
>few|TRBD2|TRBV10-2|TRBJ2-7
ASRVAGGANYEQY
>few|.|TRBV7-2|TRBJ1-3
ASSLAALSSGNTIY
>.|TRBD2|TRBV30|TRBJ2-1
AWTSGSYNEQF
>few|.|TRBV10-3|TRBJ1-1
AISEYRVMNTEAF
>few|TRBD1|TRBV5-1|TRBJ1-2
ASSLDRGYGYT
>.|TRBD1|TRBV14|TRBJ1-3
ASSHGTVAGNTIY
>.|.|TRBV4-1|TRBJ1-6
ASSQGISYNSPLH
>.|.|TRBV30|TRBJ2-7
AWSVQGRRSYEQY
>.|.|TRBV6-1|TRBJ1-1
ASRGQVVNTEAF
>.|.|TRBV2|TRBJ1-1
ASSDRTVNTEAF
>.|TRBD2|TRBV13|TRBJ2-2
ASSFVAGGPDGELF
>.|TRBD2|TRBV4-1|TRBJ2-7
ASSQGNSGRAESYEQY
>.|TRBD1|TRBV9|TRBJ2-7
ASSVGTGGEQY
>.|.|TRBV10-3|TRBJ2-7
AISEAYEQY
>.|.|TRBV15|TRBJ2-4
ATSRGGGRTNIQY
>.|TRBD1|TRBV11-2|TRBJ2-7
ASSSNRGPLVEQY
>.|.|TRBV5-1|TRBJ2-3
ASSFSLRRTDTQY
>.|TRBD2|TRBV27|TRBJ2-1
ASSFWTSAYNEQF
>.|.|TRBV27|TRBJ1-3
ASSSTGNGNTIY
>few|.|TRBV7-6|TRBJ2-3
ASSLQVPADTQY
>.|.|TRBV5-4|TRBJ1-2
ASSFPGRKYGYT
>.|TRBD1|TRBV7-8|TRBJ1-1
ASRGQFRDTEAF
>once|TRBD1|TRBV30|TRBJ2-2
AWVQGALGTGELF
>.|TRBD2|TRBV6-5|TRBJ2-7
ASQMASGTYEQY
>once|.|TRBV10-3|TRBJ1-1
AISESGTEAF
>.|TRBD1|TRBV10-3|TRBJ2-7
AISDGTGGYEQY
>.|.|TRBV27|TRBJ1-5
ASSLGALPNQPQH